This TCR beta chain was documented in a study of neurological immune-mediated disorders (dated by TCRdb to about 2019). Broadly, across the study: Of the roughly 34 multiple sclerosis patients, around 30 had relapsing-remitting MS and 3 had secondary progressive MS. The study compared peripheral blood TCR-beta repertoires of HTLV-I-associated myelopathy (HAM/TSP) patients, multiple sclerosis patients and healthy controls using UMI-based sequencing. Longitudinal samples, technical triplicates and paired sorted CD4+ and CD8+ T-cell subsets, alongside PBMC samples, were included among the 106 TCR-beta libraries. The cohort comprised roughly 65 subjects: roughly 15 HAM/TSP patients, approximately 34 multiple sclerosis patients and 20 healthy controls. Results and caveats for the whole study, not just this receptor: The highest TCR clonal expansion was observed in HAM/TSP patients, whereas the lowest was observed in MS patients, even when compared with healthy controls. The MS cluster showed no association with clinical or MRI features, and the authors stated that larger cohorts are needed. Phylogenetic analysis grouped repertoires from 18 of 34 MS patients into a cluster of related CDR3 sequences, suggesting a possible repertoire-level signature. No identical CDR3 amino acid sequences were shared among expanded clones across subjects, suggesting private TCR-beta repertoires in all groups.

For unsorted PBMC libraries, 2 million PBMCs were used after storage in RNAlater at -80 degrees C until RNA extraction. The multiple sclerosis patients were enrolled in a US clinical protocol that evaluated disease progression with magnetic resonance imaging. Peripheral blood underwent Ficoll-Hypaque density gradient centrifugation to isolate PBMCs, which were then cryopreserved in liquid nitrogen. CDR1 and CDR2, per the germline V gene, are MNHEY and SVGAGI. Between the V and J ends, shortened by 5 bases and 3 bases respectively, the junction contains 18 bases. Including the terminal cysteine and phenylalanine, the CDR3 comprises 16 residues. Only CDR3 DNA remains: 48 bases, in frame from the first base. cDNA synthesis used template-switch 5'RACE with a primer carrying a 10-nucleotide random unique molecular identifier tagging each TCR transcript. Every sequencing run yielded over 170 million TCR-beta sequences covering 15-18 subjects. The RNeasy kit was used for extraction of total RNA. TCR-beta VDJ regions were amplified with primers for the TCR constant region and the 5'RACE anchor, using the KAPA Real-time Library Amplification kit. A first PCR added sample indexes and Illumina adaptors, after which a second PCR increased the library yield. The roughly 650 bp TCR product was size-selected on a 2% E-gel SizeSelection system after Ampure bead purification. Before pooling, libraries had their quality checked on a Bioanalyzer, their concentration measured with Qubit, and their quantity determined with the Kapa Library Quantification kit. An Illumina HiSeq 2500 sequenced the libraries paired-end 2 x 150 bp. To increase sequence diversity, about 24-32% phiX was spiked into each library pool. As for how the authors treated the data: The quality-filtered reads were processed with the UMI-based MiGEC pipeline, whose error correction step removed more than 80% of the raw TCR sequences. VDJ genes were aligned to IMGT germline references, and each clonotype was defined by a unique CDR3 amino acid sequence together with V-J genes. VDJtools evaluated clonal expansion, Shannon diversity and CDR3 relatedness (CalcPairwiseDistances, ClusterSamples); CLCbio workbench built phylogenetic trees. A clone was classed as expanded if it had 8 or more unique UMIs, a cutoff based on coefficient-of-variation modelling across technical triplicates. Clones were called with MiXCR by TCRdb after fastp trimmed the public reads at Q25, and only in-frame beta chains were retained. Here each entry gathers all rows of one CDR3 protein and keeps the most common genes and DNA. The V and J calls were determined by TCRdb, not by the authors. For this sample the table gives 65,000 to 80,000 distinct CDR3 sequences, of which 4.5% to 6% were detected only once. Over 2% of the sample is in the top ten clones.

This clonotype was observed many times. Its antigen remains undetermined. Base-call qualities are not available, and no considerably larger clone is one nucleotide away. What was sequenced was PBMCs. This sequence uses TRBV6-5 and TRBJ2-3; TRBD2 is a possible D gene, resting on 6 matching bases. The sequence was collected from a woman aged 70-85 years with multiple sclerosis. The bases are TGTGCCAGCAGTAATCTAGCTGCGGGGATGACAGATACGCAGTATTTT. Its protein reads: CASSNLAAGMTDTQYF.